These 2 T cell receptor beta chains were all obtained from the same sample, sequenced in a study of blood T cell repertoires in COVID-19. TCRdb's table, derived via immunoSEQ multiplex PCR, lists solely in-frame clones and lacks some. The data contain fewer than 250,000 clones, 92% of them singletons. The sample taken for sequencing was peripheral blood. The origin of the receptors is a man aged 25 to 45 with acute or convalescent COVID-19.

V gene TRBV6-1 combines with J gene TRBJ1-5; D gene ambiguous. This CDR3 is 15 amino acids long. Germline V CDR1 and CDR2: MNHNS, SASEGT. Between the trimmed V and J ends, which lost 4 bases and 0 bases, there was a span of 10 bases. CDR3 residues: CASSGEYYSNQPQHF. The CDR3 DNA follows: TGTGCCAGCAGTGGAGAGTATTATAGCAATCAGCCCCAGCATTTT.

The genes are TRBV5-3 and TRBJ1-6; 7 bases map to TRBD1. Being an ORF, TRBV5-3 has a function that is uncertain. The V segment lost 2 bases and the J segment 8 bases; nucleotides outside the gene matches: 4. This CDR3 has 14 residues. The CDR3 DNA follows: TGTGCCAGAAGCTTTTCCGGGACAGATTCACCCCTCCACTTT. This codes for CARSFSGTDSPLHF.